Below are 21 T cell receptor beta chains sequenced from a single sample in a study of blood T cell repertoires in COVID-19. Profiling relied on immunoSEQ multiplex PCR, and the TCRdb table lists in-frame clones only, not all of them. The sample carries around 170,000 clones, 65% to 90% recorded once. The sequencing input was peripheral blood. The source is a human donor in a cohort sampled during active COVID-19.

The chain is built from TRBV3-1 (or the pseudogene TRBV3-2) and TRBJ1-4; no definite D call. Germline loops: CDR1 LGHDT, CDR2 YNNKEL (reference sequence). The CDR3 runs to 15 residues. Trimming removed 3 bases at V and 8 bases at J, with 16 bases between. The CDR3 nucleotides are TGTGCCAGCAGCCAGATAGCGGTGCGATCCGAAAAACTGTTTTTT. Amino acid sequence: CASSQIAVRSEKLFF.

The rearrangement joins TRBV7-2 to TRBJ1-1; TRBD1 aligns across 8 bases. The CDR3 covers 16 residues. Trimming took 5 bases from V and 0 from J; bases not matched to a gene: 8. The germline V gene encodes CDR1 SGHTA and CDR2 FQGNSA. The CDR3 sequence is CASSPTGGGMNTEAFF. DNA of the CDR3: TGTGCCAGCAGCCCAACAGGGGGAGGGATGAACACTGAAGCTTTCTTT.

V usage is TRBV7-9 and J usage is TRBJ2-1; TRBD2 aligns across 8 bases. This CDR3 contains 16 residues. J lost 5 bases, V lost 1 base, and 7 bases had no gene match. The V gene's germline CDR1 is SEHNR and CDR2 FQNEAQ (reference sequence). The CDR3 sequence: CASSLGLAGLNNEQFF. In DNA, the CDR3 is TGTGCCAGCAGCTTAGGGCTAGCGGGCCTTAACAATGAGCAGTTCTTC.

The J gene is TRBJ1-5, the V gene TRBV5-5, with TRBD1 matching over 8 bases. This CDR3 has 15 residues. V gave up 4 bases and J gave up 7 bases; unmatched junction bases: 10. Germline-derived CDR1 and CDR2 are SGHKS and YYEKEE (reference sequence). In DNA, the CDR3 is TGTGCCAGCAGCGTCAACGACAGGGGTGGACAGCCCCAGCATTTT. Translated: CASSVNDRGGQPQHF.

The J gene is TRBJ2-4, the V gene TRBV5-1, with a weak D call TRBD1 (8 bases). This CDR3 has 15 amino acids. Germline CDR1 and CDR2: SGHRS and YFSETQ. V lost 2 bases to trimming and J lost 3 bases, with 12 bases between them. The CDR3 protein is CASSLQGEGKNIQYF. DNA for the CDR3: TGCGCCAGCAGCTTACAGGGGGAGGGCAAAAACATTCAGTACTTC. Complete variable domain (other parts from reference TRBV5-1 and TRBJ2-4): KAGVTQTPRYLIKTRGQQVTLSCSPISGHRSVSWYQQTPGQGLQFLFEYFSETQRNKGNFPGRFSGRQFSNSRSEMNVSTLELGDSALYLCASSLQGEGKNIQYFGAGTRLSVL.

This clone was observed a few times. The chain combines TRBV18 with TRBJ1-1; a weak D match, TRBD1 (6 bases). Looked up from germline, CDR1 is KGHSH and CDR2 is LQKENI. The ends were cut back, 6 bases at V and 0 bases at J, with 14 bases in the middle. The CDR3 sequence is 15 residues long. The CDR3 sequence: CASSDRLNMNTEAFF. The CDR3 coding sequence is TGTGCCAGCTCGGACAGACTTAACATGAACACTGAAGCTTTCTTT.

The chain combines TRBV7-2 with TRBJ2-7, with 7 bases fitting TRBD2. This CDR3 spans 17 amino acids. J lost 4 bases, V lost 3 bases, and 15 bases had no gene match. From germline, CDR1 is SGHTA and CDR2 FQGNSA. CDR3 loop: CASSFPAGTGGGYEQYF. For the CDR3, the DNA is TGTGCCAGCAGCTTTCCGGCAGGGACCGGCGGGGGTTACGAGCAGTACTTC. Full variable domain (remainder filled in from reference TRBV7-2 and TRBJ2-7): GAGVSQSPSNKVTEKGKDVELRCDPISGHTALYWYRQSLGQGLEFLIYFQGNSAPDKSGLPSDRFSAERTGGSVSTLTIQRTQQEDSAVYLCASSFPAGTGGGYEQYFGPGTRLTVT.

This chain links TRBV7-8 with TRBJ1-6; the D is unclear. Germline V CDR1 and CDR2: SGHVS, FQNEAQ. The V end was cut by 3 bases, the J end by 7 bases, with 13 bases between. The CDR3 has 15 amino acids. CDR3 in DNA: TGTGCCAGCAGCTTCTCCGGACGGGGAAATTCACCCCTCCACTTT. Translated: CASSFSGRGNSPLHF. Looking up the rest from reference TRBV7-8 and TRBJ1-6 gives the full variable domain: GAGVSQSPRYKVAKRGQDVALRCDPISGHVSLFWYQQALGQGPEFLTYFQNEAQLDKSGLPSDRFFAERPEGSVSTLKIQRTQQEDSAVYLCASSFSGRGNSPLHFGNGTRLTVT.

This clone was seen a few times. This chain joins TRBV21-1 and TRBJ1-3. TRBV21-1 corresponds to a pseudogene. CDR3 size: 15 residues. CDR3 region: CASETRGASGNTIYF. The CDR3, as DNA: TGTGCCAGCGAAACTCGAGGAGCCTCTGGAAACACCATATATTTT.

As regards this clone: Other nucleotide sequences in the sample specify the same CDR3. This chain joins TRBV6-4 and TRBJ1-2; 7 positions agree with TRBD1. This CDR3 region has 13 residues. After removal of 5 bases from V and 2 bases from J, the junction contained 2 bases not matched to a gene. Germline V gives CDR1 MRHNA, CDR2 SNTAGT. The CDR3 DNA reads as TGTGCCAGCAGTCGGGACAGAAACTATGGCTACACCTTC. As protein: CASSRDRNYGYTF.

This sequence joins TRBV7-8 and TRBJ2-7, with 9 bases lining up with TRBD1. The CDR3 loop spans 13 amino acids. The ends lost 5 bases at V and 4 bases at J; junction bases unmatched: 3. The germline V gene encodes CDR1 SGHVS and CDR2 FQNEAQ. CDR3 sequence: CASSRDRAYEQYF. The CDR3 coding sequence is TGTGCCAGCAGCCGGGACAGGGCTTACGAGCAGTACTTC.

The chain carries TRBV7-2 and TRBJ1-2, with D tentatively TRBD1 (6 bases). This CDR3 contains 13 residues. Germline CDR1 SGHTA, CDR2 FQGNSA. The germline V and J ends were trimmed by 5 bases and 6 bases, with 13 bases remaining between them. CDR3 sequence reads: CASSQYRAHGYTF. The CDR3 DNA follows: TGTGCCAGCAGCCAGTACAGGGCTCATGGCTACACCTTC.

The chain carries TRBV7-2 and TRBJ2-1, with TRBD1 identical over 10 bases. J was trimmed by 2 bases and V by 3 bases; bases with no gene match: 4. The CDR3 totals 16 residues. CDR1 and CDR2 from the germline V gene are SGHTA and FQGNSA. For the CDR3, the DNA is TGTGCCAGCAGCTTGACCGGGACAGGGGCCTACAATGAGCAGTTCTTC. It codes for CASSLTGTGAYNEQFF.

The chain uses TRBV28 and TRBJ1-1; 7 bases are a match to TRBD1. Germline V lookup: CDR1 MDHEN, CDR2 SYDVKM. V dropped 6 bases and J dropped 4; count of bases not matched to a gene: 11. The CDR3 runs 15 residues. The CDR3 protein is CASRAPTGSFTEAFF. The DNA for the CDR3 is TGTGCCAGCAGGGCACCGACAGGGTCATTCACTGAAGCTTTCTTT. Full variable domain (outside the CDR3, taken from reference TRBV28 and TRBJ1-1): DVKVTQSSRYLVKRTGEKVFLECVQDMDHENMFWYRQDPGLGLRLIYFSYDVKMKEKGDIPEGYSVSREKKERFSLILESASTNQTSMYLCASRAPTGSFTEAFFGQGTRLTVV.

V is TRBV10-3 and J is TRBJ1-1, with TRBD1 as a possible D gene (5 bases). V lost 0 bases and J 6 bases, leaving 11 bases between the germline ends. This CDR3 region has 14 residues. Germline lookup yields CDR1 ENHRY and CDR2 SYGVKD. CDR3 in DNA: TGTGCCATCAGTGAGTCCTCAGGGACTCCTGAAGCTTTCTTT. Protein: CAISESSGTPEAFF.

The rearrangement uses TRBV7-2 and TRBJ1-3; TRBD1 is a possible D gene (5 bases). V was shortened by 4 bases and J by 1 base, with 11 bases between the two germline ends. This CDR3 contains 15 residues. Germline loops: CDR1 SGHTA, CDR2 FQGNSA. The CDR3 region is CASSYLQGSGNTIYF. The CDR3 bases are TGTGCCAGCAGCTACCTTCAGGGTTCTGGAAACACCATATATTTT.

The chain carries TRBV2 and TRBJ2-7; a weak D match, TRBD1 (7 bases). CDR1 and CDR2 from the germline V gene are SNHLY and FYNNEI. V was trimmed by 4 bases and J by 2 bases, leaving 15 bases between them. This CDR3 has 15 amino acids. CDR3 coding DNA: TGTGCCAGCAGTGTCGGGGCAGGGGGGCCCTACGAGCAGTACTTC. It specifies CASSVGAGGPYEQYF.

This chain joins TRBV11-2 and TRBJ2-3, with 8 positions matching TRBD2. Germline V gene lookup returns CDR1 SGHAT and CDR2 FQNNGV. The J segment lost 4 bases and the V segment lost 0 bases, leaving 6 bases of the junction unmatched. The CDR3 covers 16 residues. This CDR3 is CASSLEASGLADTQYF. The CDR3 DNA sequence: TGTGCCAGCAGCTTAGAAGCTAGCGGGCTAGCAGATACGCAGTATTTT.

The V and J genes are TRBV10-2 and TRBJ1-5; tentative D call: TRBD1 (6 bases). Looked up from germline, CDR1 is WSHSY and CDR2 is SAAADI. The CDR3 extends over 15 amino acids. Trimming cost V 3 bases and J 2 bases, with 11 bases left between them. The chain's CDR3 is CASSEQGIGNQPQHF. The CDR3 nucleotides read TGCGCCAGCAGTGAACAGGGTATAGGCAATCAGCCCCAGCATTTT.

The chain carries TRBV19 and TRBJ2-6; 10 positions agree with TRBD1. The V gene's germline CDR1 is LNHDA and CDR2 SQIVND (reference sequence). The CDR3 totals 18 residues. V gave up 3 bases and J gave up 3 bases; unmatched junction bases: 8. The CDR3 reads CASSMHPDRGFGANVLTF. In DNA, the CDR3 is TGTGCCAGTAGTATGCACCCGGACAGGGGGTTTGGGGCCAACGTCCTGACTTTC.

The V call is TRBV29-1, the J call TRBJ1-1; D perhaps matches TRBD1 (6 bases). V lost 6 bases to trimming and J lost 4 bases, with 15 bases between them. CDR1 is SQVTM and CDR2 is ANQGSEA in the germline V gene. This CDR3 comprises 13 residues. The CDR3 DNA sequence: TGCAGCGTGCTAACAGGGTCCAGCACTGAAGCTTTCTTT. Protein product: CSVLTGSSTEAFF.